This T cell receptor (beta chain) came from a study of CD8 T cells in Susac syndrome. General study results and limits: By the study's own acknowledgment, its TCR sequencing and HLA analysis included relatively few individuals.

The RNA input was 0.5 to 1 ug, and it was reverse transcribed with random hexamers. An immunoSEQ multiplex PCR amplified TCR beta CDR3 over 54 Vbeta and 13 Jbeta. Each CDR3 protein is one row after TCRdb ran MiXCR on the immunoSEQ multiplex PCR reads. The table lists some 150,000 distinct CDR3 sequences, about 94% of them singletons. As to this clonotype: Its specificity is not known. At one end, the junction sequence differs from germline, possibly due to a read error.

The CDR3 has 12 amino acids. The V gene's germline CDR1 is PRHDT and CDR2 FYEKMQ (reference sequence). Source material: CD8+ T cells from PBMCs. The TCR was taken from a human donor with multiple sclerosis. The rearrangement joins TRBV13 to TRBJ1-5; D is ambiguous. In DNA, the CDR3 is TGTGCCAGCAGATTAGGCAATCAGCCCCAGCATTTT. Its protein is CASRLGNQPQHF.